The 15 T cell receptor beta chains presented below share a single source sample, sequenced in a study of shared clonotypes between healthy human individuals. Profiled with immunoSEQ multiplex PCR; TCRdb holds only in-frame clones, not every one. This sample has 1,500,000 or so clones; roughly 98.5% occur once, and the top ten carry 0.36%. The sample taken for sequencing was naive CD4+ T cells sorted from blood. Subset denoted: CD45RA+ positively selected. Receptors were obtained from a man aged 25-45 years in good health.

The rearrangement uses TRBV2 and TRBJ2-2; possible D gene TRBD1, 5 bases. The CDR3 loop spans 13 amino acids. V lost 7 bases to trimming and J lost 0 bases, with 6 bases between them. Germline loops: CDR1 SNHLY, CDR2 FYNNEI. The CDR3 protein is CASKDTNTGELFF. CDR3 nucleotide sequence: TGTGCCAGCAAGGACACGAACACCGGGGAGCTGTTTTTT.

V is TRBV28 and J is TRBJ1-5; TRBD1 agrees at 7 bases. Germline V CDR1 and CDR2: MDHEN, SYDVKM. The CDR3 runs 16 residues. V dropped 5 bases and J dropped 3; count of bases not matched to a gene: 10. The CDR3, as DNA: TGTGCCAGCAGTCCCCGAAGACAGGGCCTCAATCAGCCCCAGCATTTT. Translated: CASSPRRQGLNQPQHF. The entire variable domain, with the rest obtained from reference TRBV28 and TRBJ1-5, is as follows: DVKVTQSSRYLVKRTGEKVFLECVQDMDHENMFWYRQDPGLGLRLIYFSYDVKMKEKGDIPEGYSVSREKKERFSLILESASTNQTSMYLCASSPRRQGLNQPQHFGDGTRLSIL.

This clone has only one observation. The gene calls are TRBV18 and TRBJ2-1; no firm D call. The germline V gene encodes CDR1 KGHSH and CDR2 LQKENI. The CDR3 consists of 13 residues. V dropped 2 bases and J dropped 3 bases, with 5 bases sitting between them. The CDR3 sequence is CASSPIGYNEQFF. The CDR3 region has the DNA TGTGCCAGCTCACCAATTGGCTACAATGAGCAGTTCTTC.

The count of this clone is one. Other DNA sequences within the sample encode an identical CDR3. The rearrangement uses TRBV6-5 and TRBJ1-1, with unresolved D. V lost 0 bases, J lost 1 base, and 6 bases lay in between. This CDR3 is built from 14 residues. The V gene's germline CDR1 is MNHEY and CDR2 SVGAGI. CDR3 in DNA: TGTGCCAGCAGTTACTCGGGTGAGAACACTGAAGCTTTCTTT. This translates into CASSYSGENTEAFF.

The CDR3 nucleotides are TGTGCCAGCAGTTTGCCGGACAGATACCAAGAGACCCAGTACTTC. It yields the protein CASSLPDRYQETQYF. This chain joins TRBV28 and TRBJ2-5, with D maybe TRBD1 (6 bases). The CDR3 is 15 residues long. Germline loops: CDR1 MDHEN, CDR2 SYDVKM. V gave up 3 bases and J gave up 0 bases, with 11 bases separating them.

This chain joins TRBV13 and TRBJ2-7, with 8 bases lining up with TRBD1. In germline, CDR1 is PRHDT, CDR2 FYEKMQ (reference sequence). J was trimmed by 3 bases and V by 0 bases; bases with no gene match: 4. This CDR3 region has 15 residues. The CDR3 sequence is CASSLGQGAIYEQYF. For the CDR3, the DNA is TGTGCCAGCAGCTTAGGCCAGGGGGCGATCTACGAGCAGTACTTC.

V usage is TRBV11-2 and J usage is TRBJ2-7; 7 bases align to TRBD1. The germline CDR1 and CDR2 sequences are SGHAT and FQNNGV. This CDR3 is built from 15 residues. V dropped 6 bases and J dropped 3; count of bases not matched to a gene: 11. The CDR3 protein is CASRRPGQRNYEQYF. The CDR3 DNA sequence: TGTGCCAGCAGACGTCCGGGACAGAGAAACTACGAGCAGTACTTC.

About this clone: The sample contains more than one DNA sequence encoding this CDR3. V is TRBV5-1 and J is TRBJ2-7; D is uncertain. V was clipped by 0 bases and J by 4 bases, with 5 bases between them. Germline V lookup: CDR1 SGHRS, CDR2 YFSETQ. The CDR3 covers 12 residues. In DNA form, the CDR3 reads TGCGCCAGCAGCTTGGACGCTTACGAGCAGTACTTC. Residues: CASSLDAYEQYF.

Note on this clone: The same CDR3 is also encoded by other DNA sequences in this sample. This chain connects TRBV5-1 to TRBJ1-2; the D gene is possibly TRBD1 (5 bases). Trimming left V 0 bases short and J 8 bases short, with 11 bases between. The CDR3 has 13 amino acids. CDR1 and CDR2 from the germline V gene are SGHRS and YFSETQ. CDR3 in amino acids: CASSLGQGEGYTF. The CDR3, as DNA: TGCGCCAGCAGCTTGGGGCAGGGCGAGGGCTACACCTTC.

The chain couples TRBV11-2 to TRBJ1-2; tentatively, D is TRBD1 (6 bases). Trimming removed 6 bases at V and 2 bases at J, with 13 bases between. From germline, CDR1 is SGHAT and CDR2 FQNNGV. CDR3 size: 14 residues. This CDR3 reads CASSRIGGNYGYTF. The CDR3 coding sequence is TGTGCCAGCAGTCGTATAGGGGGGAACTATGGCTACACCTTC.

The V call is TRBV18, the J call TRBJ2-7; tentative D call: TRBD2 (6 bases). Trimming took 3 bases from V and 0 from J, leaving 15 bases between them. Germline V gives CDR1 KGHSH, CDR2 LQKENI. The CDR3 covers 16 residues. The CDR3 loop reads CASSPGVVSGSYEQYF. The CDR3, as DNA: TGTGCCAGCTCACCCGGTGTTGTTAGCGGCTCCTACGAGCAGTACTTC.

This clone has just one count. The gene calls are TRBV2 and TRBJ1-5, with D unresolved. This CDR3 spans 13 amino acids. V was cut by 3 bases and J by 3 bases, with 6 bases left in between. CDR1 and CDR2 (germline): SNHLY, FYNNEI. CDR3 loop: CASSDYFNQPQHF. The CDR3, as DNA: TGTGCCAGCAGTGATTATTTCAATCAGCCCCAGCATTTT.

The chain joins TRBV29-1 to TRBJ1-2; D possibly corresponds to TRBD1 (5 bases). V shed 5 bases and J shed 2 bases, with 18 bases lying between them. CDR3 length equals 15 residues. In germline, CDR1 is SQVTM, CDR2 ANQGSEA. Here the CDR3 DNA reads TGCAGCGTTCCCTGGGCGGCAGGACACAACTATGGCTACACCTTC. Protein product: CSVPWAAGHNYGYTF.

This clone was picked up one time. The rearrangement uses TRBV11-2 and TRBJ1-2, with D possibly being TRBD1 (5 bases). CDR1 and CDR2 from the germline V gene are SGHAT and FQNNGV. The CDR3 is 16 amino acids. The V end lost 4 bases, the J end lost 1 base, and 16 bases lay between the germline ends. CDR3 in DNA: TGTGCCAGCAGCTCGCCTCGGGGCTGGGGTAACTATGGCTACACCTTC. This codes for CASSSPRGWGNYGYTF.

This chain connects TRBV28 to TRBJ1-5; D not certain. The V gene lost 7 bases and the J gene lost 4 bases, with 14 bases spanning the gap. This CDR3 comprises 14 residues. Per germline, CDR1 MDHEN and CDR2 SYDVKM. The CDR3 DNA reads TGTGCCAGCACCGCCTCAGGTTTAAATCAGCCCCAGCATTTT. Translated, it gives CASTASGLNQPQHF. Full variable domain (outside the CDR3, taken from reference TRBV28 and TRBJ1-5): DVKVTQSSRYLVKRTGEKVFLECVQDMDHENMFWYRQDPGLGLRLIYFSYDVKMKEKGDIPEGYSVSREKKERFSLILESASTNQTSMYLCASTASGLNQPQHFGDGTRLSIL.